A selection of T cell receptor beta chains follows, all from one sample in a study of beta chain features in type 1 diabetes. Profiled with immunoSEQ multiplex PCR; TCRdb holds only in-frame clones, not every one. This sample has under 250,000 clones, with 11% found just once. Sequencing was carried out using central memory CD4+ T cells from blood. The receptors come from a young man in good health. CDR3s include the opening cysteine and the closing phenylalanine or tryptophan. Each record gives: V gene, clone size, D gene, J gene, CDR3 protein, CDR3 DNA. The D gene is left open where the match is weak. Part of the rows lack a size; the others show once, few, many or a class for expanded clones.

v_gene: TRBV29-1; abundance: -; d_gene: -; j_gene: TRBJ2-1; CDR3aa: CSVEDRPGRYEQFF; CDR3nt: TGCAGCGTTGAAGATCGCCCAGGGAGGTATGAGCAGTTCTTC
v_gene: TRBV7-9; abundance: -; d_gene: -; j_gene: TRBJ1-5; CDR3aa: CASSSQAQPQHF; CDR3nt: TGTGCCAGCAGCTCCCAGGCTCAGCCCCAGCATTTT
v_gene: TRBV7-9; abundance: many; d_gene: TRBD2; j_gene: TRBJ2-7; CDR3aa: CASSSRLAGVYEQYF; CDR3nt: TGTGCCAGCAGCTCCAGACTAGCGGGGGTCTACGAGCAGTACTTC
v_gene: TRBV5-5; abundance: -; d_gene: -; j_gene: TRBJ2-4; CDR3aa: CASSLEVGSAINIQYF; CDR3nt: TGTGCCAGCAGCTTGGAAGTAGGTAGCGCAATAAACATTCAGTACTTC
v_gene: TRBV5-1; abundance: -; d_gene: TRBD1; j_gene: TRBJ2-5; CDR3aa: CASSLGRDSQETQYF; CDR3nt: TGCGCCAGCAGCTTGGGACGGGACAGCCAAGAGACCCAGTACTTC
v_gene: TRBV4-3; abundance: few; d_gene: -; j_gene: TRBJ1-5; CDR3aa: CASRTSGQLNQPQHF; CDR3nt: TGCGCCAGCAGAACCTCGGGCCAGCTCAATCAGCCCCAGCATTTT
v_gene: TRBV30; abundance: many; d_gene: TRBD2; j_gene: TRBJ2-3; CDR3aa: CAWSVKGGSFPDTQYF; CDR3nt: TGTGCCTGGAGTGTAAAGGGCGGGAGTTTCCCAGATACGCAGTATTTT
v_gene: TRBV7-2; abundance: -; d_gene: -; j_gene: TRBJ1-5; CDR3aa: CASSLARDGDQPQHF; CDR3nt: TGTGCCAGCAGCTTAGCCAGGGATGGGGATCAGCCCCAGCATTTT
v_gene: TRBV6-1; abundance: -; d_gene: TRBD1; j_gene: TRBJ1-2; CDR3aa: CASRSDRAGYTF; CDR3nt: TGTGCCAGCAGATCGGACAGGGCTGGCTACACCTTC
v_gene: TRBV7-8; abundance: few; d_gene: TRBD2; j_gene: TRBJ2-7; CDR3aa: CASSLAPSGRATHTYEQYF; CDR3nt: TGTGCCAGCAGCTTAGCTCCTAGCGGGAGGGCCACCCACACCTACGAGCAGTACTTC
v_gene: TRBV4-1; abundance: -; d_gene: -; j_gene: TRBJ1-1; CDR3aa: CASSQLGSLNTEAFF; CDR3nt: TGCGCCAGCAGCCAACTAGGCAGTTTGAACACTGAAGCTTTCTTT
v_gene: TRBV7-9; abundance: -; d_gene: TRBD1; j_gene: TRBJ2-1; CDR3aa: CASSGDRDRQFF; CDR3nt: TGTGCCAGCAGCGGGGACCGGGACAGGCAGTTCTTC
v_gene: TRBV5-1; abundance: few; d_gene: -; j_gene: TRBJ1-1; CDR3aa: CASSLDANTEAFF; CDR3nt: TGCGCCAGCAGCTTGGACGCGAACACTGAAGCTTTCTTT
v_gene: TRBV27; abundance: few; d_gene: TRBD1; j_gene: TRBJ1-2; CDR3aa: CASSFRRQGEGYTF; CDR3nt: TGTGCCAGCAGTTTTCGACGACAGGGAGAGGGCTACACCTTC
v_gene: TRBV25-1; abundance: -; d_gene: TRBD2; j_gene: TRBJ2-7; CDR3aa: CASSENIKTSGPLEQYF; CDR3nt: TGTGCCAGCAGTGAAAATATTAAGACTAGCGGTCCTCTCGAGCAGTACTTC
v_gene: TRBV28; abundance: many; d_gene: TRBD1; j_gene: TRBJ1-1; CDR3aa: CASNPGGTEAFF; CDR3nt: TGTGCCAGCAACCCAGGGGGCACTGAAGCTTTCTTT
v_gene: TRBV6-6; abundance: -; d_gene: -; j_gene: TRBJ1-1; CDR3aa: CASSPGPGRSEAFF; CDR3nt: TGTGCCAGCAGCCCAGGGCCCGGCAGGTCTGAAGCTTTCTTT
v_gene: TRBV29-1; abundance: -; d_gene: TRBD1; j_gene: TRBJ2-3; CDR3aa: CSAAENRGLSDTQYF; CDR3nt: TGCAGCGCCGCGGAAAACAGGGGGCTGTCAGATACGCAGTATTTT
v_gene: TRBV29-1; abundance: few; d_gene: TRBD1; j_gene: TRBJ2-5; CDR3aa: CSVRTGETQYF; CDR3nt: TGCAGCGTTCGGACAGGAGAGACCCAGTACTTC
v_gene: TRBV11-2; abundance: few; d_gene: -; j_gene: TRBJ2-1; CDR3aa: CASSPRRDDEQFF; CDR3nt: TGTGCCAGCAGCCCCCGCAGGGACGATGAGCAGTTCTTC
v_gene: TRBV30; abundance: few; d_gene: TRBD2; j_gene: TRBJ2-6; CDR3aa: CAWILPSGRPSGANVLTF; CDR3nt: TGTGCCTGGATCTTACCTAGCGGGAGGCCCTCTGGGGCCAACGTCCTGACTTTC
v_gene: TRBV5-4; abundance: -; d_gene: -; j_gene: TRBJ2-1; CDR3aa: CASRGGGANNEQFF; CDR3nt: TGTGCCAGCAGAGGAGGGGGCGCGAACAATGAGCAGTTCTTC
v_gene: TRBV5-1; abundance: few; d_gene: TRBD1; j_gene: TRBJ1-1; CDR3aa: CASSWDRDTEAFF; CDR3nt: TGCGCCAGCAGCTGGGACAGGGACACTGAAGCTTTCTTT
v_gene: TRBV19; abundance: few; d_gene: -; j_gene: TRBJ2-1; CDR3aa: CASSIGRRVDYNEQFF; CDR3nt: TGTGCCAGTAGTATAGGTCGGCGGGTGGACTACAATGAGCAGTTCTTC
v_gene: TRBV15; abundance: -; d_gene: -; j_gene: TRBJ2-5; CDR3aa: CATSRGSGGEETQYF; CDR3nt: TGTGCCACCAGCAGAGGGTCCGGGGGCGAGGAGACCCAGTACTTC
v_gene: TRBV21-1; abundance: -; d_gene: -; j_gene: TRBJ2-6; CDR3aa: CASRDSTPAGANVLTF; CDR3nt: TGTGCCAGCAGAGACTCTACTCCCGCTGGGGCCAACGTCCTGACTTTC
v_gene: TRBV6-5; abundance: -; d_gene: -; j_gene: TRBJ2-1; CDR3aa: CAISDRDPTWGEQFF; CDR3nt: TGTGCCATCAGCGACCGGGACCCGACATGGGGGGAGCAGTTCTTC
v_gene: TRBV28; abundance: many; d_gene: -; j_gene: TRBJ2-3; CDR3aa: CASRPYGTPTDTQYF; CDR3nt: TGTGCCAGCAGGCCTTACGGGACACCTACAGATACGCAGTATTTT
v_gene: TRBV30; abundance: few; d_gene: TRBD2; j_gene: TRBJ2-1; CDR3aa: CAWSGFSGEFLGSYNEQFF; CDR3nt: TGTGCCTGGAGTGGGTTTAGCGGGGAGTTTTTAGGCTCCTACAATGAGCAGTTCTTC
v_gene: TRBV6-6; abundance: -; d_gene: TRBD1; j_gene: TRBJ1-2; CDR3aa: CASSLEQGRHTF; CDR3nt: TGTGCCAGCAGTCTAGAACAGGGGCGACACACCTTC
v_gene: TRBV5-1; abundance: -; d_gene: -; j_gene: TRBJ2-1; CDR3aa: CASSLDRGYNEQFF; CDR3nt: TGCGCCAGCAGCTTGGACAGAGGATACAATGAGCAGTTCTTC
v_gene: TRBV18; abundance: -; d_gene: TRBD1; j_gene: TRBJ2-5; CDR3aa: CASSPDRAETQYF; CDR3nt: TGTGCCAGCTCACCGGACAGGGCTGAGACCCAGTACTTC
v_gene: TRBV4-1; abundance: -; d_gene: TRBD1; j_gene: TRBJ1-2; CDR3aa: CASSQDDRTGRFYGYTF; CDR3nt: TGCGCCAGCAGCCAAGATGATCGGACAGGGCGATTCTATGGCTACACCTTC
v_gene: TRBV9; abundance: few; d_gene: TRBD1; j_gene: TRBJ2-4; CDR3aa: CASSVEGTGGLGSKNIQYF; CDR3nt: TGTGCCAGCAGCGTAGAGGGGACAGGGGGCCTGGGATCCAAAAACATTCAGTACTTC
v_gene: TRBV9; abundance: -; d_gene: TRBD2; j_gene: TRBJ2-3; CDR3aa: CASSARDYRTDTQYF; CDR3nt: TGTGCCAGCAGCGCCCGGGACTATCGCACAGATACGCAGTATTTT
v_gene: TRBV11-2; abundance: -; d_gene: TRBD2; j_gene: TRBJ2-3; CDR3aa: CASSLVVQHSGRPDTQYF; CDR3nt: TGTGCCAGCAGCTTAGTCGTTCAGCACAGCGGGAGACCAGATACGCAGTATTTT
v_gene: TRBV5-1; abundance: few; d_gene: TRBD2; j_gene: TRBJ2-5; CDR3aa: CASSSTSGRTETQYF; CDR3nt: TGCGCCAGCAGCTCGACTAGCGGGAGAACAGAGACCCAGTACTTC
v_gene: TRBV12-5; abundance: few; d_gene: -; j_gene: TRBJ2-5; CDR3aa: CASGLEGPETQYF; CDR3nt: TGTGCTAGTGGTTTGGAAGGCCCAGAGACCCAGTACTTC
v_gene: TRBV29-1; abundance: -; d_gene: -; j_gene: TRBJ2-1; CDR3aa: CSTKAAGVAGANEQFF; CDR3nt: TGCAGCACCAAAGCGGCGGGCGTCGCGGGGGCCAATGAGCAGTTCTTC
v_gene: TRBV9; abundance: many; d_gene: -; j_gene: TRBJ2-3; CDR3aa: CASSVASQSTDTQYF; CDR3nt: TGTGCCAGCAGCGTAGCGTCACAGTCCACAGATACGCAGTATTTT
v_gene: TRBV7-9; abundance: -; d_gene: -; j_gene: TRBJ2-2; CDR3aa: CARSDRRNTGELFF; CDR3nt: TGTGCCAGGTCTGACAGGCGTAACACCGGGGAGCTGTTTTTT
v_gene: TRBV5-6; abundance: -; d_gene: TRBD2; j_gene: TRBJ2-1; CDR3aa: CASSAGTSVLNEQFF; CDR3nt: TGTGCCAGCAGTGCCGGGACTAGCGTACTCAATGAGCAGTTCTTC
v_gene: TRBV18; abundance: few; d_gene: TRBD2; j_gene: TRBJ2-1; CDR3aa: CASSPSGKNEQFF; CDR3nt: TGTGCCAGCTCCCCTAGCGGGAAGAATGAGCAGTTCTTC
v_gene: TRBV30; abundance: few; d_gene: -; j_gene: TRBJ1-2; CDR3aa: CAWITWGGRTYGYTF; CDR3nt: TGTGCCTGGATTACATGGGGGGGCCGAACCTATGGCTACACCTTC
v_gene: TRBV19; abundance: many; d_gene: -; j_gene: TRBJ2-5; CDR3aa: CASSTRVLGGETQYF; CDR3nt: TGTGCCAGTAGTACCCGGGTTTTAGGCGGTGAGACCCAGTACTTC
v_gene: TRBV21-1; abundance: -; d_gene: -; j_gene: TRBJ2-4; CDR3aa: CASSKWTENIQYF; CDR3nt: TGTGCCAGCAGCAAATGGACAGAAAACATTCAGTACTTC
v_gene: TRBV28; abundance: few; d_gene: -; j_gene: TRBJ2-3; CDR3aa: CASSSGSTDTQYF; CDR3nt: TGTGCCAGCAGTAGCGGGAGCACAGATACGCAGTATTTT
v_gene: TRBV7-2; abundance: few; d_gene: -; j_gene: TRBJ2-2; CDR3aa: CASSHSGIGELFF; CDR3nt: TGTGCCAGCAGCCACTCAGGGATCGGGGAGCTGTTTTTT
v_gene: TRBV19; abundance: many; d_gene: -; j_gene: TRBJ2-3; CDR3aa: CASSTSGTTRSDTQYF; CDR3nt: TGTGCCAGTAGTACGTCCGGGACCACAAGGTCTGATACGCAGTATTTT
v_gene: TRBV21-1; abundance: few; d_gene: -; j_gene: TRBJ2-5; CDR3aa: CANTFQETQYF; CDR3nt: TGTGCCAACACATTCCAAGAGACCCAGTACTTC
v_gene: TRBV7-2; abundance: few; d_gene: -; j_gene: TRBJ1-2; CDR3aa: CASSLVGDRIISGYTF; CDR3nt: TGTGCCAGCAGCCTAGTAGGGGACCGGATTATAAGTGGCTACACCTTC
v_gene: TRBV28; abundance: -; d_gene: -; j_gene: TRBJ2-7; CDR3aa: CASSPPPTYEQYF; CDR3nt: TGTGCCAGCAGTCCTCCCCCGACCTACGAGCAGTACTTC